The 8 T cell receptor beta chains in this list originate from one sample, sequenced in a study of neurological immune-mediated disorders. Using its own MiXCR run on the 5' RACE reads, TCRdb lists one record per CDR3 protein. The data hold tens of thousands of distinct CDR3 sequences, with more than 4.5% observed a single time. The sample consisted of CD4+ T cells from blood. These receptors all stem from a man between 18 and 29 years old in good health.

At least ten counts were recorded for this clonotype. The chain employs TRBV6-5 and TRBJ2-7, with 7 positions matching TRBD1. CDR3 length: 14 amino acids. Germline V CDR1 and CDR2: MNHEY, SVGAGI. J gave up 3 bases and V 5 bases, and 7 bases lay outside the gene matches. This chain's CDR3 is CASSGPGQIYEQYF. In DNA form, the CDR3 reads TGTGCCAGCAGTGGACCGGGACAGATCTACGAGCAGTACTTC.

The sample holds many counts of this clonotype. The genes are TRBV20-1 and TRBJ1-2; 11 nucleotides agree with TRBD1. Trimming took 0 bases from V and 4 from J; bases not matched to a gene: 1. The germline gives CDR1 DFQATT, CDR2 SNEGSKA (reference sequence). This CDR3 spans 14 amino acids. As DNA, the CDR3 is TGCAGTGCTAGAGAGGGGACAGGGGGCTATGGCTACACCTTC. This sequence encodes CSAREGTGGYGYTF.

The rearrangement links TRBV6-1 to TRBJ1-6; 12 nucleotides align to TRBD1. Germline loops: CDR1 MNHNS, CDR2 SASEGT. Germline trimming cut 6 bases from V and 10 bases from J; bases unmatched to any gene: 10. This CDR3 is 16 amino acids long. The CDR3: CASRGQGATEGSPLHF. Written as DNA, the CDR3 is TGTGCCAGCAGGGGACAGGGGGCCACAGAAGGCTCACCCCTCCACTTT.

This clonotype was recorded many times. The chain carries TRBV5-1 and TRBJ1-2; no reliable D call. The CDR3 loop spans 14 amino acids. V was trimmed by 0 bases and J by 3 bases, leaving 9 bases between them. The V gene's germline CDR1 is SGHRS and CDR2 YFSETQ. The CDR3 region is CASSLEDVDYGYTF. CDR3 in DNA: TGCGCCAGCAGCTTGGAGGATGTTGACTATGGCTACACCTTC.

This clonotype was found many times. The chain recombines TRBV14 with TRBJ2-3; no reliable D call. The CDR3 totals 15 residues. CDR1 and CDR2 (germline): SGHDN, FVKESK. V was shortened by 4 bases and J by 2 bases, with 13 bases between the two germline ends. Here the CDR3 DNA reads TGTGCCAGCAGCCCACTGGGCCACTACACAGATACGCAGTATTTT. Its protein product is CASSPLGHYTDTQYF. The full variable domain, in which reference TRBV14 and TRBJ2-3 provide the parts outside the CDR3, is EAGVTQFPSHSVIEKGQTVTLRCDPISGHDNLYWYRRVMGKEIKFLLHFVKESKQDESGMPNNRFLAERTGGTYSTLKVQPAELEDSGVYFCASSPLGHYTDTQYFGPGTRLTVL.

The sample holds many counts of this clonotype. V is TRBV7-2 and J is TRBJ2-2; D gene unclear. The V end lost 1 base, the J end lost 7 bases, and 4 bases lay between the germline ends. CDR1 is SGHTA and CDR2 is FQGNSA in the germline V gene. The CDR3 sequence is 12 residues long. In DNA form, the CDR3 reads TGTGCCAGCAGCTTAGATAACGGGGAGCTGTTTTTT. Its protein is CASSLDNGELFF.

This clonotype was recorded many times. This chain uses TRBV20-1 with TRBJ1-1; D is perhaps TRBD1 (5 bases). The CDR3 extends over 13 amino acids. V gave up 3 bases and J gave up 1 base, with 9 bases separating them. Looked up from germline, CDR1 is DFQATT and CDR2 is SNEGSKA (reference sequence). DNA for the CDR3: TGCAGTGCTAGGGGGGACGGGAACACTGAAGCTTTCTTT. Protein: CSARGDGNTEAFF.

This clonotype was seen ten or more times. The chain joins TRBV6-1 to TRBJ1-6; D not certain. This CDR3 has 13 residues. Germline V lookup: CDR1 MNHNS, CDR2 SASEGT. The germline V and J ends were trimmed by 3 bases and 6 bases, with 6 bases remaining between them. DNA for the CDR3: TGTGCCAGCAGTGAGTACAGTAATTCACCCCTCCACTTT. This codes for CASSEYSNSPLHF.